Below, 2 T cell receptor beta chains from the same sample are listed, as sequenced in a study of T cell responses to AZD1222 COVID-19 vaccine. Clones were read by immunoSEQ multiplex PCR, and TCRdb kept only the in-frame ones, dropping some. The table records 120,000 to 150,000 clones, over 75% of them present only once. Here the sequenced sample was peripheral blood, taken on day 0 of AZD1222 vaccination. These receptors were collected from an adult in good health.

The chain joins TRBV11-2 to TRBJ2-5; a weak D match, TRBD1 (5 bases). The CDR3 covers 14 residues. Trimming cost V 5 bases and J 2 bases, with 12 bases left between them. CDR1 and CDR2 from the germline V gene are SGHAT and FQNNGV. CDR3: CASSQGRVQETQYF. CDR3 DNA: TGTGCCAGCAGCCAGGGCAGGGTTCAAGAGACCCAGTACTTC.

The gene calls are TRBV7-9 and TRBJ2-7; D remains unclear. V gave up 3 bases and J gave up 3 bases, with 9 bases separating them. CDR1 SEHNR and CDR2 FQNEAQ come from the germline V gene (reference sequence). The CDR3 extends over 13 amino acids. CDR3 residues: CASSFQHFYEQYF. The CDR3 DNA reads TGTGCCAGCAGCTTTCAACACTTCTACGAGCAGTACTTC.